These T cell receptor beta chains were read from a single sample in a study of lymphopenia after photon versus proton radiotherapy. Using immunoSEQ multiplex PCR, the repertoire was profiled, and TCRdb retains in-frame clones only, with some absent. The sample has 55,000 to 75,000 clones; approximately 91% are singletons. Sequenced here: peripheral blood, sampled from a patient treated with photon-based radiotherapy. The receptor source for this set is a woman in her 70s with pancreatic cancer. CDR3s include the opening cysteine and the closing phenylalanine or tryptophan. A D gene is named only where the DNA matches it firmly. Only part of the rows carry a size: once, few, many, or a class if the clone is expanded.

j_call cdr3_length clone_size v_call d_call cdr3_aa cdr3_nt
TRBJ2-5 15 - TRBV19 - CASSPSSSPGETQYF TGTGCCAGTAGTCCATCCTCGTCCCCGGGAGAGACCCAGTACTTC
TRBJ2-7 13 - TRBV29-1 TRBD1 CSARRQGIYEQYF TGCAGCGCCCGGCGACAGGGGATCTACGAGCAGTACTTC
TRBJ2-4 15 once TRBV14 TRBD2 CASSPSGGWKNIQYF TGTGCCAGCAGTCCGTCCGGGGGGTGGAAAAACATTCAGTACTTC
TRBJ2-1 15 - TRBV9 TRBD2 CASSAGLAPTNEQFF TGTGCCAGCAGCGCCGGACTAGCGCCCACAAATGAGCAGTTCTTC
TRBJ2-1 18 - TRBV7-3 TRBD2 CASSPTPLTSGLNGEQFF TGTGCCAGCAGCCCTACTCCCCTGACTAGCGGCCTAAATGGTGAGCAGTTCTTC
TRBJ2-5 11 - TRBV5-1 - CASSSAETQYF TGCGCCAGCAGCTCAGCGGAGACCCAGTACTTC
TRBJ2-2 14 - TRBV29-1 - CSVRWTPNTGELFF TGCAGCGTTCGGTGGACACCCAACACCGGGGAGCTGTTTTTT
TRBJ2-7 16 - TRBV7-9 TRBD1 CASSFIVGTAAYEQYF TGTGCCAGCAGCTTTATCGTCGGGACAGCGGCCTACGAGCAGTACTTC
TRBJ1-1 14 - TRBV6-6 - CASSYYLADTEAFF TGTGCCAGCAGTTACTACCTTGCGGACACTGAAGCTTTCTTT
TRBJ2-1 10 - TRBV7-2 - CASSLHEQFF TGTGCCAGCAGCTTACATGAGCAGTTCTTC
TRBJ2-5 14 - TRBV27 TRBD2 CASSPQTSGETQYF TGTGCCAGCAGCCCTCAGACTAGCGGCGAGACCCAGTACTTC
TRBJ1-5 15 - TRBV7-2 - CASSLLGARNQPQHF TGTGCCAGCAGCTTATTGGGGGCGCGGAATCAGCCCCAGCATTTT
TRBJ2-2 15 - TRBV6-5 TRBD2 CASRRTSSNTGELFF TGTGCCAGCAGGAGGACTAGCTCTAACACCGGGGAGCTGTTTTTT
TRBJ1-1 13 - TRBV11-2 - CASSAPGTHRAFF TGTGCCAGCAGCGCCCCAGGGACTCACAGGGCTTTCTTT
TRBJ1-5 16 - TRBV27 - CASSLYWRERNQPQHF TGTGCCAGCAGTTTATACTGGCGCGAGCGCAATCAGCCCCAGCATTTT
TRBJ1-6 12 - TRBV6-5 - CASTKDTSPLHF TGTGCCAGCACCAAGGACACTTCACCCCTCCACTTT
TRBJ2-7 15 - TRBV11-2 TRBD2 CASSRGLATSYEQYF TGTGCCAGCAGCCGTGGACTAGCGACCTCCTACGAGCAGTACTTC
TRBJ1-5 12 few TRBV7-2 - CATGYSNQPQHF TGTGCCACAGGATATAGCAATCAGCCCCAGCATTTT
TRBJ2-1 14 - TRBV10-3 - CAIKVSPAYNEQFF TGTGCCATCAAGGTTAGCCCGGCCTACAATGAGCAGTTCTTC
TRBJ1-2 15 - TRBV28 - CASSPPGTANYGYTF TGTGCCAGCAGTCCCCCCGGGACGGCTAACTATGGCTACACCTTC
TRBJ1-2 16 once TRBV28 - CASSPLGEGQNYGYTF TGTGCCAGCAGTCCCCTAGGCGAGGGGCAAAACTATGGCTACACCTTC
TRBJ2-7 14 - TRBV5-1 TRBD1 CASSPGTGGTEQYF TGCGCCAGCAGCCCCGGGACAGGGGGAACCGAGCAGTACTTC
TRBJ2-7 16 - TRBV5-3 - CARSLNCRTENYEQYF TGTGCCAGAAGCTTGAATTGTAGGACAGAGAACTACGAGCAGTACTTC
TRBJ2-2 15 - TRBV5-1 - CASRNGQTNTGELFF TGCGCCAGCAGAAACGGACAGACAAACACCGGGGAGCTGTTTTTT
TRBJ2-2 16 - TRBV5-1 TRBD2 CASSSGLAQNTGELFF TGCGCCAGCAGCTCAGGACTAGCGCAGAACACCGGGGAGCTGTTTTTT
TRBJ1-4 15 medium-sized TRBV6-5 - CASSYTQGFGEKLFF TGTGCCAGCAGTTACACACAGGGATTTGGAGAAAAACTGTTTTTT
TRBJ1-2 14 many TRBV7-9 - CASSLSPGTSGYTF TGTGCCAGCAGCCTCTCTCCCGGGACGAGTGGCTACACCTTC
TRBJ2-1 12 - TRBV30 TRBD1 CACQDRADEQFF TGTGCCTGCCAGGACAGGGCGGATGAGCAGTTCTTC
TRBJ2-2 15 - TRBV5-6 TRBD1 CASSLGQGWTGELFF TGTGCCAGCAGCTTAGGACAGGGGTGGACCGGGGAGCTGTTTTTT
TRBJ2-5 15 - TRBV10-3 - CAIKSSPGPQETQYF TGTGCCATCAAATCAAGTCCGGGGCCGCAAGAGACCCAGTACTTC
TRBJ2-7 15 - TRBV29-1 - CSVENSAGSNYEQYF TGCAGCGTTGAAAACTCAGCGGGTTCTAACTACGAGCAGTACTTC
TRBJ2-7 13 - TRBV5-1 - CASSLEERNEQYF TGCGCCAGCAGCTTGGAAGAGAGAAACGAGCAGTACTTC
TRBJ2-2 16 - TRBV7-2 TRBD2 CASSLTSGKNTGELFF TGTGCCAGCAGCTTAACTAGCGGTAAAAACACCGGGGAGCTGTTTTTT
TRBJ2-3 16 - TRBV7-2 - CASSRPRTINTDTQYF TGTGCCAGCAGCCGACCCCGGACTATCAACACAGATACGCAGTATTTT
TRBJ1-5 15 - TRBV7-2 TRBD1 CASSLAGGLSQPQHF TGTGCCAGCAGCTTAGCAGGGGGCCTCAGTCAGCCCCAGCATTTT
TRBJ2-7 15 - TRBV6-6 - CASSLRVRASYEQYF TGTGCCAGCAGTCTCAGGGTAAGGGCCTCGTACGAGCAGTACTTC